Below, 25 T cell receptor beta chains from the same sample are listed, as sequenced in a study of Graves' ophthalmopathy and Graves' hyperthyroidism. The study amplified TCR beta CDR3 regions using RNA transcripts. Scientists carried out first-round RT-PCR using HTBI primers and then a second-round multiplex PCR. From the multiplex PCR reads, TCRdb called clonotypes with MiXCR, one entry per CDR3 protein. Counted here are around 400,000 distinct CDR3 sequences, approximately 16% occurring once; the ten biggest clones make up about 1.6%. Sequencing used peripheral blood. The receptors derive from a woman aged 18-35 years with Graves' ophthalmopathy.

This clonotype was seen ten or more times. The chain combines TRBV9 with TRBJ2-2; 8 positions agree with TRBD1. V dropped 2 bases and J dropped 0; count of bases not matched to a gene: 3. Germline V lookup: CDR1 SGDLS, CDR2 YYNGEE. The CDR3 extends over 16 amino acids. CDR3 DNA: TGTGCCAGCAGCGTTACAGGGGGACCGAACACCGGGGAGCTGTTTTTT. Encoded protein: CASSVTGGPNTGELFF.

V and J are TRBV6-1 and TRBJ1-4; no clear D gene. Between the trimmed V and J ends, which lost 6 bases and 0 bases, there was a span of 5 bases. This CDR3 has 13 amino acids. The germline V gene has CDR1 MNHNS and CDR2 SASEGT. CDR3 sequence (DNA): TGTGCCAGCAGGAAAGCAACTAATGAAAAACTGTTTTTT. It translates to CASRKATNEKLFF.

Many counts were recorded for this clonotype. The rearrangement links TRBV9 to TRBJ2-2; D gene unclear. Trimming pared 3 bases from V and 4 bases from J, leaving 10 bases between. Germline-derived CDR1 and CDR2 are SGDLS and YYNGEE. CDR3 length: 14 amino acids. The chain's CDR3 is CASSAEAFTGELFF. CDR3 nucleotide sequence: TGTGCCAGCAGCGCCGAGGCGTTCACCGGGGAGCTGTTTTTT.

This clonotype was recorded many times. This CDR3 reads CASSETVIGGDVNSPLHF. CDR3 nucleotide sequence: TGTGCCAGCAGTGAAACGGTGATCGGGGGAGATGTTAATTCACCCCTCCACTTT. The chain employs TRBV6-1 and TRBJ1-6; D might be TRBD1 (5 bases). V gave up 2 bases and J gave up 6 bases, with 20 bases separating them. The CDR3 spans 18 residues. CDR1 and CDR2 (germline): MNHNS, SASEGT.

Ten or more counts support this clonotype. The chain recombines TRBV19 with TRBJ1-5; D possibly corresponds to TRBD1 (6 bases). There are 15 residues in the CDR3. Trimming left V 5 bases short and J 2 bases short, with 13 bases between. CDR1 and CDR2 (germline): LNHDA, SQIVND (reference sequence). The CDR3 sequence is CASSPQGLGNQPQHF. The CDR3 nucleotides read TGTGCCAGTAGTCCTCAGGGGTTGGGCAATCAGCCCCAGCATTTT. Full variable domain (rest looked up from reference TRBV19 and TRBJ1-5): DGGITQSPKYLFRKEGQNVTLSCEQNLNHDAMYWYRQDPGQGLRLIYYSQIVNDFQKGDIAEGYSVSREKKESFPLTVTSAQKNPTAFYLCASSPQGLGNQPQHFGDGTRLSIL.

The chain employs TRBV6-1 and TRBJ1-2; D perhaps matches TRBD1 (5 bases). Germline V CDR1 and CDR2: MNHNS, SASEGT. This CDR3 has 13 amino acids. V lost 7 bases and J lost 2, with 11 bases in between. This CDR3 is CASTRDRNYGYTF. The CDR3 coding sequence is TGTGCCAGCACCCGGGACCGAAACTATGGCTACACCTTC.

This clonotype was observed at least ten times. The rearrangement joins TRBV12-3 or TRBV12-4 to TRBJ2-7; possibly TRBD1 or TRBD2 for D (5 bases each). The CDR3 is made up of 17 amino acids. V lost 5 bases to trimming and J lost 3 bases, with 23 bases between them. CDR3 bases: TGTGCCAGCAGTATGGACTCCGGGACCAGCCGTATCTACGAGCAGTACTTC. Protein product: CASSMDSGTSRIYEQYF.

This clonotype was detected ten times or more. This chain's CDR3 is CASSQGHAEAFF. As DNA, the CDR3 is TGTGCCAGCAGCCAAGGGCACGCTGAAGCTTTCTTT. V gene TRBV3-1 combines with J gene TRBJ1-1, with no clear D. Between the trimmed V and J ends, which lost 1 base and 6 bases, there was a span of 6 bases. In germline, CDR1 is LGHDT, CDR2 YNNKEL (reference sequence). This CDR3 is built from 12 residues.

The chain links TRBV7-8 to TRBJ1-2, with TRBD1 identical over 7 bases. This CDR3 region has 14 residues. V trimming: 1 base; J trimming: 5 bases; junction bases outside the gene matches: 4. Germline V gene lookup returns CDR1 SGHVS and CDR2 FQNEAQ. Written as DNA, the CDR3 is TGTGCCAGCAGCTTAGAGGGGACAGAATATGGCTACACCTTC. This encodes CASSLEGTEYGYTF.

V gene TRBV20-1 combines with J gene TRBJ2-5; TRBD2 aligns across 7 bases. The length of the CDR3 is 14 residues. Trimming removed 0 bases from V and 2 bases from J; junction bases left unmatched: 3. CDR1 and CDR2 (germline): DFQATT, SNEGSKA (reference sequence). Here the CDR3 DNA reads TGCAGTGCTAGAGATCGGGGGGTGCAAGAGACCCAGTACTTC. The encoded protein is CSARDRGVQETQYF.

This clonotype was recorded many times. One junction end does not reproduce the germline sequence, and a read error may be involved. J is TRBJ2-7 and V is TRBV2; D ambiguous. The length of the CDR3 is 10 residues. The germline CDR1 and CDR2 sequences are SNHLY and FYNNEI. This chain's CDR3 is CASSGSLNYF. CDR3 in DNA: TGTGCCAGCAGTGGTAGCTTGAATTATTTC. Combining the CDR3 with reference TRBV2 and TRBJ2-7 gives the whole variable domain EPEVTQTPSHQVTQMGQEVILRCVPISNHLYFYWYRQILGQKVEFLVSFYNNEISEKSEIFDDQFSVERPDGSNFTLKIRSTKLEDSAMYFCASSGSLNYFGPGTRLTVT.

This clonotype has ten or more counts. The V gene is TRBV9, the J gene TRBJ2-7; 9 bases are a match to TRBD1. The CDR3 extends over 15 amino acids. Per the germline V gene, CDR1 is SGDLS and CDR2 is YYNGEE. The ends lost 4 bases at V and 5 bases at J; junction bases unmatched: 10. CDR3 residues: CASSPYRDRDHEQYF. CDR3 sequence (DNA): TGTGCCAGCAGCCCGTACCGGGACAGGGACCACGAGCAGTACTTC.

This clonotype was counted at least ten times. This sequence joins TRBV4-1 and TRBJ1-2; D might be TRBD1 (6 bases). V was trimmed by 1 base and J by 8 bases, leaving 14 bases between them. The CDR3 loop spans 14 amino acids. In germline, CDR1 is MGHRA, CDR2 YSYEKL. The CDR3 sequence: CASSQVTGLRGYTF. The CDR3 region has the DNA TGCGCCAGCAGCCAAGTGACAGGCCTAAGGGGCTACACCTTC.

The chain uses TRBV20-1 and TRBJ1-1, with D perhaps TRBD1 (6 bases). Germline values: CDR1 DFQATT, CDR2 SNEGSKA (reference sequence). The CDR3 sequence is 16 residues long. The ends were cut back, 0 bases at V and 1 base at J, with 15 bases in the middle. DNA of the CDR3: TGCAGTGCTAGAGATGTCGTTGGCAGGGGGAACACTGAAGCTTTCTTT. This translates into CSARDVVGRGNTEAFF.

This clonotype was counted at least ten times. This sequence joins TRBV7-2 and TRBJ2-5; 7 nucleotides align to TRBD2. This CDR3 has 13 amino acids. V shed 11 bases, J shed 0 bases, and the junction held 6 bases outside the gene matches. From germline, CDR1 is SGHTA and CDR2 FQGNSA. The CDR3: CASAGVYQETQYF. In DNA, the CDR3 is TGTGCCTCTGCGGGGGTCTACCAAGAGACCCAGTACTTC.

Many counts were recorded for this clonotype. The J gene is TRBJ2-7, the V gene TRBV28, with 8 bases that match TRBD1. Germline-derived CDR1 and CDR2 are MDHEN and SYDVKM. With V trimmed by 1 base and J by 5 bases, 4 bases remained unmatched. The CDR3 is 14 amino acids. CDR3: CASSLSGQDHEQYF. The CDR3 nucleotides are TGTGCCAGCAGTTTATCGGGACAGGATCACGAGCAGTACTTC. The variable domain in full, with the rest retrieved from reference TRBV28 and TRBJ2-7, is DVKVTQSSRYLVKRTGEKVFLECVQDMDHENMFWYRQDPGLGLRLIYFSYDVKMKEKGDIPEGYSVSREKKERFSLILESASTNQTSMYLCASSLSGQDHEQYFGPGTRLTVT.

In its sample, this clonotype was seen a few times. V is TRBV6-1 and J is TRBJ2-7, with 7 bases fitting TRBD1. V lost 8 bases and J lost 5; bases outside the gene matches: 12. CDR1 is MNHNS and CDR2 is SASEGT in the germline V gene. CDR3 length: 14 amino acids. DNA for the CDR3: TGTGCCAGCGCCGGCCGGGTTCAGGGGGACGAGCAGTACTTC. It translates to CASAGRVQGDEQYF.

This clonotype was seen ten or more times. V and J are TRBV28 and TRBJ1-2; TRBD1 might be the D (6 bases). In germline, CDR1 is MDHEN, CDR2 SYDVKM. The CDR3 extends over 10 amino acids. Trimming removed 8 bases from V and 8 bases from J, with 9 bases in between. The CDR3 nucleotides read TGTGCCAGCGAGGGGGAGGGCTACACCTTC. Its translation is CASEGEGYTF.

This clonotype has ten or more counts. J is TRBJ2-2 and V is TRBV12-3 or TRBV12-4, with 12 bases fitting TRBD1. Germline trimming cut 5 bases from V and 4 bases from J; bases unmatched to any gene: 5. The CDR3 sequence is 16 residues long. CDR3 nucleotides: TGTGCCAGCAGTGATGGGACAGGGGGCCGCACCGGGGAGCTGTTTTTT. This sequence encodes CASSDGTGGRTGELFF.

For this clonotype: A read error may explain this, as a much larger clone is one base away. The chain recombines TRBV2 with TRBJ2-2; the match to TRBD1 covers 9 bases. The CDR3 contains 15 residues. After removal of 2 bases from V and 6 bases from J, the junction contained 4 bases not matched to a gene. Germline V CDR1 and CDR2: SNHLY, FYNNEI. In DNA, the CDR3 is TGTGCCAGCAGTGAATGGAGACAGGGGGCCGGGGAGCTGTTTTTT. Translated: CASSEWRQGAGELFF.

This clonotype was counted many times. DNA for the CDR3: TGTGCCTGGAGTGGTACTTCTAGGTCTGGTGAAGCTTTCTTT. Its translation is CAWSGTSRSGEAFF. The chain joins TRBV30 to TRBJ1-1; no definite D call. The CDR3 consists of 14 residues. In germline, CDR1 is GTSNPN, CDR2 SVGIG (reference sequence). V lost 1 base and J 7 bases, leaving 16 bases between the germline ends.

This clonotype came up many times. The genes are TRBV27 and TRBJ2-2; D is perhaps TRBD1 (6 bases). V gave up 3 bases and J gave up 7 bases, with 15 bases separating them. CDR1 and CDR2 from the germline V gene are MNHEY and SMNVEV (reference sequence). This CDR3 is 15 amino acids long. DNA for the CDR3: TGTGCCAGCAGTTTCAAACAGGGTTTCTTCGGGGAGCTGTTTTTT. Translated, it gives CASSFKQGFFGELFF.

This clonotype was seen a few times. The chain carries TRBV6-1 and TRBJ1-6; 9 nucleotides match TRBD1. This CDR3 comprises 14 residues. Per germline, CDR1 MNHNS and CDR2 SASEGT. After removal of 2 bases from V and 8 bases from J, the junction contained 1 base not matched to a gene. The CDR3, as DNA: TGTGCCAGCAGTGAACGGGACAGGGATTCACCCCTCCACTTT. It encodes CASSERDRDSPLHF.

At least ten counts were recorded for this clonotype. This rearrangement joins TRBV2 to TRBJ1-5; no clear D. This CDR3 contains 11 residues. V lost 3 bases to trimming and J lost 14 bases, with 11 bases between them. CDR1 is SNHLY and CDR2 is FYNNEI in the germline V gene. Here the CDR3 reads CASSDSGWEHF. The CDR3 nucleotides read TGTGCCAGCAGTGACTCGGGATGGGAGCATTTT.

This clonotype was picked up many times. The V call is TRBV6-5, the J call TRBJ2-7; D is perhaps TRBD1 (5 bases). Per the germline V gene, CDR1 is MNHEY and CDR2 is SVGAGI. This CDR3 is built from 11 residues. The V end lost 0 bases, the J end lost 11 bases, and 8 bases lay between the germline ends. CDR3 protein: CASSYSAGKYF. CDR3 coding DNA: TGTGCCAGCAGTTACTCGGCAGGGAAGTACTTC.